The clone carrying this T cell receptor (beta chain) was counted between two and nine times. Recruited during active infection, patients (from Seattle) were subsequently followed longitudinally. These data belong to a study of blood T cell repertoires in COVID-19. Study context: From the United States, Italy and Spain came samples of acute and convalescent COVID-19. PBMCs, B-cell-depleted T cells, or T cells provided the cDNA or gDNA that made up the material.

Authors' methods: Reference gene primer amplification yielded estimated nucleated cell counts. The table came from immunoSEQ multiplex PCR; TCRdb's copy has only in-frame clones and leaves some out. The DNA was the basis for D and trimming; V, J and clone size are from that table. This sample has about 120,000 clones; around 91% occur once, and the top ten carry 3.5% to 4.5%. V lost 3 bases and J lost 4, with 9 bases in between. Germline values: CDR1 SGHTA, CDR2 FQGNSA. This CDR3 contains 13 residues. The chain links TRBV7-2 to TRBJ1-1, with D unresolved. The material sequenced was peripheral blood. This TCR came from a woman aged 55 to 70 with COVID-19, enrolled during active disease. CDR3 region: CASSFQEGTEAFF. In DNA form, the CDR3 reads TGTGCCAGCAGCTTCCAGGAAGGCACTGAAGCTTTCTTT.